The next 8 T cell receptor beta chains were all read from a single sample in a study of graft-versus-host responses after intestinal transplantation. These receptors' antigens are unknown. Data came from immunoSEQ multiplex PCR; TCRdb stores just in-frame clones and leaves some out. The profile shows 90,000 to 95,000 clones, around 90% of them singletons. The sample in question was unstimulated CD8+ T cells sorted from spleen or lymph node cells, obtained before intestinal transplant. These receptors all come from a human donor who received an intestinal transplant.

J is TRBJ2-7 and V is TRBV10-2; perhaps TRBD2 as D (5 bases). Germline assignment: CDR1 WSHSY and CDR2 SAAADI. Trimming left V 5 bases short and J 4 bases short, with 6 bases between. The CDR3 loop spans 11 amino acids. The CDR3 nucleotides read TGCGCCAGCAGTCGGGATTACGAGCAGTACTTC. Translation gives CASSRDYEQYF.

The V gene is TRBV7-2, the J gene TRBJ1-2, with 9 bases that match TRBD1. Per germline, CDR1 SGHTA and CDR2 FQGNSA. This CDR3 is built from 15 residues. Trimming at V came to 5 bases and at J to 3 bases, leaving 7 bases not matched to a gene. The CDR3 region is CASSLRDRADYGYTF. For the CDR3, the DNA is TGTGCCAGCAGCCTTCGGGACAGGGCGGACTATGGCTACACCTTC. Variable domain in full (rest from reference TRBV7-2 and TRBJ1-2): GAGVSQSPSNKVTEKGKDVELRCDPISGHTALYWYRQSLGQGLEFLIYFQGNSAPDKSGLPSDRFSAERTGGSVSTLTIQRTQQEDSAVYLCASSLRDRADYGYTFGSGTRLTVV.

The genes are TRBV18 and TRBJ2-7; possibly TRBD1 for D (6 bases). The CDR3 sequence is 15 residues long. CDR1 KGHSH and CDR2 LQKENI come from the germline V gene. V was clipped by 3 bases and J by 5 bases, with 17 bases between them. CDR3 region: CASSPGRGPGHEQYF. Here the CDR3 DNA reads TGTGCCAGCTCACCGGGCAGGGGCCCAGGGCACGAGCAGTACTTC.

This clone occurred once. The chain couples TRBV2 to TRBJ2-1, with TRBD2 matching over 10 bases. This CDR3 is built from 18 residues. CDR1 and CDR2 (germline): SNHLY, FYNNEI. V lost 6 bases to trimming and J lost 0 bases; unmatched junction nucleotides: 11. CDR3 coding DNA: TGTGCCAGCAGACCCGCGGGGACTAGCGCCAGCTCCTACAATGAGCAGTTCTTC. Translating gives CASRPAGTSASSYNEQFF.

V usage is TRBV6-1 and J usage is TRBJ2-5; 7 bases are a match to TRBD2. The length of the CDR3 is 15 residues. The ends lost 2 bases at V and 5 bases at J; junction bases unmatched: 8. CDR1 MNHNS and CDR2 SASEGT come from the germline V gene. CDR3 sequence reads: CASSEYGGRGETQYF. The CDR3 DNA sequence: TGTGCCAGCAGTGAATATGGCGGGAGAGGGGAGACCCAGTACTTC.

The gene calls are TRBV25-1 and TRBJ2-7; 7 nucleotides agree with TRBD1. V was clipped by 1 base and J by 5 bases; unmatched bases: 8. The CDR3 sequence is 15 residues long. Germline-derived CDR1 and CDR2 are MGHDK and SYGVNS. The CDR3 sequence is CASSESGTGEHEQYF. In DNA form, the CDR3 reads TGTGCCAGCAGTGAATCAGGAACAGGGGAACACGAGCAGTACTTC.

The V gene is TRBV6-1, the J gene TRBJ2-1; 10 bases map to TRBD1. The ends lost 2 bases at V and 4 bases at J; junction bases unmatched: 5. There are 16 residues in the CDR3. CDR1 and CDR2 from the germline V gene are MNHNS and SASEGT. In DNA form, the CDR3 reads TGTGCCAGCAGTGAAATTAGGACAGGGGGTTACAATGAGCAGTTCTTC. It yields the protein CASSEIRTGGYNEQFF.

The chain employs TRBV7-9 and TRBJ2-4, with TRBD1 identical over 7 bases. Per the germline V gene, CDR1 is SEHNR and CDR2 is FQNEAQ (reference sequence). Unmatched junction bases numbered 14, after V lost 7 bases and J lost 5 bases. This CDR3 is 16 amino acids long. DNA of the CDR3: TGTGCCAGCACCTACAAGGAAGGGGGCGCAGAAAACATTCAGTACTTC. The encoded protein is CASTYKEGGAENIQYF.